This T cell receptor (beta chain) was sequenced for a study of CD8 T cells in ankylosing spondylitis. Study-wide findings and caveats: Roughly 8 highly homologous variants formed a TCR beta motif that appeared characteristic of ankylosing spondylitis blood.

On this clonotype itself: What it recognizes is unknown.

TCRdb fed the 5' RACE reads into MiXCR, producing one record per CDR3 protein. The sample lists approximately 140,000 distinct CDR3 sequences, approximately 44% seen once, with about 16% in the top ten. The germline V gene encodes CDR1 SQVTM and CDR2 ANQGSEA. The CDR3 is 12 amino acids. V lost 6 bases and J 3 bases, leaving 11 bases between the germline ends. The gene calls are TRBV29-1 and TRBJ1-1, with D uncertain. Sample: synovial fluid, either unsorted or a sorted T cell fraction (not recorded which). The receptor comes from a male donor with ankylosing spondylitis. CDR3: CSVRAGYTEAFF. The CDR3 DNA follows: TGCAGCGTCCGGGCTGGGTACACTGAAGCTTTCTTT.